Included here is one T cell receptor (beta chain) sequence, with context. Its antigen is undetermined. Patients had HPV-negative, locally advanced oral cavity squamous cell carcinoma. The data belong to a study of neoadjuvant anti-PD-1 for oral cavity cancer. Study-wide points: Higher pretreatment Treg/Th17 ratios tracked higher pretreatment blood clonality.

V lost 2 bases and J lost 0; bases outside the gene matches: 6. This CDR3 is built from 17 residues. Germline V lookup: CDR1 SGHTA, CDR2 FQGNSA. The table came from immunoSEQ multiplex PCR; TCRdb's copy has only in-frame clones and leaves some out. The table has 11,000 to 15,000 clones, over 55% seen once. The chain employs TRBV7-2 and TRBJ2-1; 8 nucleotides line up with TRBD2. The receptor's source is a person aged 35-79 years with oral cavity squamous cell carcinoma. Specimen: PBMCs, collected before nivolumab (anti-PD-1) treatment. The CDR3 protein is CASSLMAGGPSYNEQFF. The CDR3 region has the DNA TGTGCCAGCAGCTTAATGGCGGGAGGCCCCTCCTACAATGAGCAGTTCTTC.